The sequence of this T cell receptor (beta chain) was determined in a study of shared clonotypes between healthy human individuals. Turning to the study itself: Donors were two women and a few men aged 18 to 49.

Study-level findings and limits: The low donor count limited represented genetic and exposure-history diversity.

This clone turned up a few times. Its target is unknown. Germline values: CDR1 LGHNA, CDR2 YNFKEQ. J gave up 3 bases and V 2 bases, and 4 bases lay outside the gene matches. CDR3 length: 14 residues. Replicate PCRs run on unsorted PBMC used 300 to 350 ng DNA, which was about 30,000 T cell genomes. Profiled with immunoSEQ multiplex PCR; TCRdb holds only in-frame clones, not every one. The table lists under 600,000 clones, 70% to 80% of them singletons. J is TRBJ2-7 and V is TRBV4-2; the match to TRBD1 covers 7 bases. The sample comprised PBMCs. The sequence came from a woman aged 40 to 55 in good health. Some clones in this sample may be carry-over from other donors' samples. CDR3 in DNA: TGTGCCAGCAGCCAATACCGGGACAGCTACGAGCAGTACTTC. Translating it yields CASSQYRDSYEQYF.